These 10 T cell receptor beta chains were sequenced from one sample in a study of shared T cell receptors in the human thymus. Generated by immunoSEQ multiplex PCR, the TCRdb table keeps only in-frame clones and is missing some. The table shows approximately 580,000 clones, with about four fifths occurring only once. This sample also belongs to another study, concerning human thymus T cells.

The sample taken for sequencing was thymocytes. The origin of the receptors is a boy under two years old with a congenital heart defect.

This rearrangement joins TRBV29-1 to TRBJ1-1; the match to TRBD1 covers 7 bases. J was trimmed by 7 bases and V by 4 bases; bases with no gene match: 15. There are 15 residues in the CDR3. Germline V CDR1 and CDR2: SQVTM, ANQGSEA. This chain's CDR3 is CSVVVDRVCGNEAFF. In DNA form, the CDR3 reads TGCAGCGTTGTCGTCGACAGGGTATGTGGGAATGAAGCTTTCTTT.

The rearrangement joins TRBV15 to TRBJ1-5, with a weak D call TRBD1 (5 bases). V gave up 0 bases and J gave up 10 bases, with 28 bases separating them. The CDR3 is 19 residues long. The V gene's germline CDR1 is LNHNV and CDR2 YYDKDF (reference sequence). CDR3 amino acids: CATSREQCARVGPIGPQHF. In DNA, the CDR3 is TGTGCCACCAGCAGAGAACAATGTGCCAGGGTAGGGCCTATTGGACCCCAGCATTTT.

As concerns this clone: This CDR3 is also generated by other DNA sequences in the sample. V is TRBV9 and J is TRBJ2-3; 14 bases align to TRBD2. The V segment lost 2 bases and the J segment 3 bases; nucleotides outside the gene matches: 2. This CDR3 contains 16 residues. Germline loops: CDR1 SGDLS, CDR2 YYNGEE. CDR3 bases: TGTGCCAGCAGCGTTAGACTAGCGGGAGGGACAGATACGCAGTATTTT. Encoded protein: CASSVRLAGGTDTQYF.

The chain links TRBV28 to TRBJ2-5; 10 bases line up with TRBD2. The germline gives CDR1 MDHEN, CDR2 SYDVKM. V trimming: 1 base; J trimming: 4 bases; junction bases outside the gene matches: 0. The CDR3 runs to 14 residues. The CDR3 loop is CASSLLAGGETQYF. In DNA form, the CDR3 reads TGTGCCAGCAGTTTATTAGCGGGAGGAGAGACCCAGTACTTC.

The chain recombines TRBV21-1 with TRBJ2-3; TRBD2 reflects the table's D call only, with no check against the DNA. TRBV21-1 is a documented pseudogene. CDR3 length: 17 residues. The CDR3 DNA follows: TGTGCCAGCAGCAAAGCCCCACTAGCGGGGCCCAGGGATACGCAGTATTTT. This codes for CASSKAPLAGPRDTQYF.

The J gene is TRBJ1-2, the V gene TRBV10-1; TRBD1 matches at 12 bases. CDR1 and CDR2 from the germline V gene are WNHNN and SYGVQD (reference sequence). With V trimmed by 6 bases and J by 2 bases, 1 base remained unmatched. The length of the CDR3 is 14 residues. In DNA form, the CDR3 reads TGCGCCAGCAGGGGGACAGGGGGCAACTATGGCTACACCTTC. Amino acids: CASRGTGGNYGYTF.

The V call is TRBV4-2, the J call TRBJ2-1; 8 bases match TRBD1. The V and J ends lost 2 bases and 13 bases, in that order; junction bases with no gene match: 10. The CDR3 has 14 amino acids. Germline CDR1 reads LGHNA; CDR2 reads YNFKEQ. The CDR3 sequence is CASSQKGGTGNQFF. The CDR3 DNA sequence: TGTGCCAGCAGCCAAAAAGGGGGGACAGGAAACCAGTTCTTC.

This chain links TRBV7-2 with TRBJ2-7; TRBD2 agrees at 16 bases. With V trimmed by 6 bases and J by 2 bases, 10 bases remained unmatched. Germline V lookup: CDR1 SGHTA, CDR2 FQGNSA. The CDR3 consists of 18 residues. CDR3 in amino acids: CASRTLPGLAGGPYEQYF. CDR3 bases: TGTGCCAGCAGGACCCTACCGGGACTAGCGGGAGGGCCCTACGAGCAGTACTTC.

The CDR3 DNA sequence: TGCGCCAGCAGCCAAGAAGGAGCGGGAGGGTACCAAGAGACCCAGTACTTC. Translating gives CASSQEGAGGYQETQYF. V gene TRBV4-1 combines with J gene TRBJ2-5, with 10 nucleotides matching TRBD2. There are 17 residues in the CDR3. The trim removed 0 bases at V and 0 bases at J, leaving 4 bases unmatched. In germline, CDR1 is MGHRA, CDR2 YSYEKL.

The rearrangement links TRBV14 to TRBJ1-1, with 7 bases that match TRBD1. V gave up 4 bases and J gave up 4 bases; unmatched junction bases: 12. The germline gives CDR1 SGHDN, CDR2 FVKESK. This CDR3 has 16 residues. The CDR3 protein is CASSPNWTGGSTEAFF. CDR3 DNA sequence: TGTGCCAGCAGCCCCAATTGGACAGGAGGGAGCACTGAAGCTTTCTTT.